What follows describes a single TCR beta chain. The CDR3 runs to 17 residues. Germline CDR1 and CDR2: MGHRA and YSYEKL. V was pared by 1 base and J by 4 bases, with 20 bases between. These data belong to a study of blood T cell repertoires in COVID-19. Sequenced by immunoSEQ multiplex PCR; TCRdb stores in-frame clones only, minus some. The sample consists of around 130,000 clones, 84% of them appearing once. This sequence was found in a man aged 30 to 45 with COVID-19, enrolled during active disease. The chain has TRBV4-1 and TRBJ2-7, with TRBD2 as a possible D gene (7 bases). Sequencing used peripheral blood. This CDR3 reads CASSQALGGGSRYEQYF. The CDR3 nucleotides are TGCGCCAGCAGCCAAGCGCTGGGGGGCGGGAGTAGGTACGAGCAGTACTTC.